These T cell receptor beta chains were read from a single sample in a study of shared clonotypes between healthy human individuals. Libraries were prepared by immunoSEQ multiplex PCR; TCRdb keeps only in-frame clonotypes and omits some of them. The table has 1.5 million to 1.9 million clones, 95% to 99% seen once. Input material: naive CD4+ T cells sorted from blood. The source of these receptors is a man aged 25 to 45 in good health. CDR3s include the opening cysteine and the closing phenylalanine or tryptophan. A D gene is named only where the DNA matches it firmly.

TRBJ2-2	TRBD2	TRBV7-2	13	CASSLREGGELFF	TGTGCCAGCAGCTTACGGGAGGGCGGGGAGCTGTTTTTT
TRBJ1-5	TRBD1	TRBV5-1	14	CASSSTGDNQPQHF	TGCGCCAGCAGCTCAACAGGGGATAATCAGCCCCAGCATTTT
TRBJ2-1	NA	TRBV14	13	CASSPTQYNEQFF	TGTGCCAGCAGCCCGACGCAATACAATGAGCAGTTCTTC
TRBJ2-2	TRBD2	TRBV18	19	CASSPIPSTSRMNTGELFF	TGTGCCAGCTCACCTATACCGTCGACTAGCAGGATGAACACCGGGGAGCTGTTTTTT
TRBJ2-1	NA	TRBV27	13	CASSFVSNNEQFF	TGTGCCAGCAGTTTTGTCAGCAACAATGAGCAGTTCTTC
TRBJ2-3	NA	TRBV10-3	13	CAIAPASADTQYF	TGTGCCATCGCCCCAGCGTCCGCAGATACGCAGTATTTT
TRBJ2-5	TRBD2	TRBV5-5	17	CASSPFGLAGGSETQYF	TGTGCCAGCAGCCCGTTCGGATTAGCGGGAGGGTCAGAGACCCAGTACTTC
TRBJ2-7	NA	TRBV27	18	CASTLVPPPTEGVNEQYF	TGTGCCAGCACCTTAGTCCCTCCCCCCACAGAGGGAGTAAACGAGCAGTACTTC
TRBJ2-1	NA	TRBV5-1	17	CASSLDLSASSYNEQFF	TGCGCCAGCAGCTTGGACTTAAGCGCAAGCTCCTACAATGAGCAGTTCTTC
TRBJ2-5	NA	TRBV28	13	CASSPGVQETQYF	TGTGCCAGCAGTCCGGGCGTTCAAGAGACCCAGTACTTC
TRBJ1-1	TRBD1	TRBV19	13	CASSMDRATEAFF	TGTGCCAGTAGTATGGACAGGGCGACTGAAGCTTTCTTT
TRBJ2-7	NA	TRBV18	15	CASSPLSRSLYEQYF	TGTGCCAGCTCACCATTGTCAAGGTCCCTATACGAGCAGTACTTC
TRBJ2-7	TRBD1	TRBV5-1	13	CASSPGTGSEQYF	TGCGCCAGCAGCCCGGGGACAGGAAGCGAGCAGTACTTC
TRBJ2-5	TRBD2	TRBV9	16	CASSVGAGGEQETQYF	TGTGCCAGCAGCGTAGGAGCGGGAGGAGAACAAGAGACCCAGTACTTC
TRBJ1-1	NA	TRBV19	11	CASRLNTEAFF	TGTGCCAGTAGGTTGAACACTGAAGCTTTCTTT
TRBJ2-5	TRBD2	TRBV5-6	15	CASSETSGSGETQYF	TGTGCCAGCAGCGAGACTAGCGGGAGTGGAGAGACCCAGTACTTC
TRBJ2-3	NA	TRBV11-2	18	CASSLVHSSLFNTDTQYF	TGTGCCAGCAGCTTAGTACACTCCTCTTTATTCAACACAGATACGCAGTATTTT
TRBJ2-2	NA	TRBV5-1	18	CASSLAGARATNTGELFF	TGCGCCAGCAGCTTGGCCGGGGCGAGGGCTACGAACACCGGGGAGCTGTTTTTT
TRBJ2-3	TRBD2	TRBV29-1	16	CSATGLAGLSTDTQYF	TGCAGCGCAACGGGACTAGCGGGACTAAGCACAGATACGCAGTATTTT
TRBJ2-1	NA	TRBV23-1	14	CASSQPTIYNEQFF	TGCGCCAGCAGTCAACCGACAATCTACAATGAGCAGTTCTTC
TRBJ2-7	NA	TRBV6-6	12	CASSYLQGQQYF	TGTGCCAGCAGTTACCTACAGGGACAGCAGTACTTC
TRBJ2-6	NA	TRBV7-6	15	CASSFSTSGANVLTF	TGTGCCAGCAGCTTCAGTACCTCTGGGGCCAACGTCCTGACTTTC
TRBJ2-7	NA	TRBV4-3	15	CASSRFRDRSYEQYF	TGCGCCAGCAGCCGGTTTCGAGACAGGAGCTACGAGCAGTACTTC
TRBJ2-1	TRBD2	TRBV27	15	CASSLAGVGYNEQFF	TGTGCCAGCAGTTTAGCGGGAGTGGGCTACAATGAGCAGTTCTTC
TRBJ2-7	TRBD1	TRBV18	17	CASSPLGPGTGDREQYF	TGTGCCAGCTCACCACTGGGTCCCGGGACAGGGGATCGCGAGCAGTACTTC
TRBJ2-1	NA	TRBV11-2	15	CASSPGTPPLGEQFF	TGTGCCAGCAGCCCCGGGACACCTCCTTTGGGGGAGCAGTTCTTC
TRBJ2-2	NA	TRBV28	15	CASSLNREYTGELFF	TGTGCCAGCAGTTTAAACAGGGAATACACCGGGGAGCTGTTTTTT